Listed below are T cell receptor beta chains from one sample, sequenced in a study of graft-versus-host responses after intestinal transplantation. Which antigens these TCRs recognize remains unknown. Data came from immunoSEQ multiplex PCR; TCRdb stores just in-frame clones and leaves some out. Here the sample spans fewer than 110,000 clones, approximately 90% being singletons. Sequencing was performed on unstimulated CD4+ T cells sorted from spleen or lymph node cells, taken before transplant. Receptor source: a human donor who was the organ donor for an intestinal transplant. Each CDR3 is given with its conserved first and last residue. Each record gives: J gene, V gene, D gene, clone size, CDR3 protein, CDR3 DNA. D genes are given only for firm matches. Clone size is not always given. Where it is, it says once, few, many or a class for expanded clones.

j_gene: TRBJ1-2; v_gene: TRBV6-6; d_gene: .; abundance: once; CDR3aa: CASSLPVANYGYTF; CDR3nt: TGTGCCAGCAGTCTCCCAGTAGCTAACTATGGCTACACCTTC
j_gene: TRBJ2-7; v_gene: TRBV11-2; d_gene: TRBD2; abundance: .; CDR3aa: CASSPLAGLSYEQYF; CDR3nt: TGTGCCAGCAGCCCACTAGCGGGCCTTTCCTACGAGCAGTACTTC
j_gene: TRBJ2-5; v_gene: TRBV5-1; d_gene: .; abundance: .; CDR3aa: CASSLARTSQETQYF; CDR3nt: TGCGCCAGCAGCTTGGCCAGGACATCCCAAGAGACCCAGTACTTC
j_gene: TRBJ2-7; v_gene: TRBV7-9; d_gene: TRBD2; abundance: .; CDR3aa: CASSDSGRVHEQYF; CDR3nt: TGTGCCAGCAGCGATAGCGGGAGAGTCCACGAGCAGTACTTC
j_gene: TRBJ2-7; v_gene: TRBV11-2; d_gene: .; abundance: .; CDR3aa: CASSLLGSTYEQYF; CDR3nt: TGTGCCAGCAGCTTATTAGGCTCAACCTACGAGCAGTACTTC
j_gene: TRBJ2-4; v_gene: TRBV4-1; d_gene: .; abundance: .; CDR3aa: CASSQGVLTKNIQYF; CDR3nt: TGCGCCAGCAGCCAAGGGGTTCTAACCAAAAACATTCAGTACTTC
j_gene: TRBJ1-6; v_gene: TRBV19; d_gene: TRBD1; abundance: .; CDR3aa: CASSIGTVYNSPLHF; CDR3nt: TGTGCCAGTAGTATTGGGACAGTCTATAATTCACCCCTCCACTTT
j_gene: TRBJ1-2; v_gene: TRBV12-5; d_gene: .; abundance: .; CDR3aa: CASGLQGYGYTF; CDR3nt: TGTGCTAGTGGTTTGCAGGGGTATGGCTACACCTTC
j_gene: TRBJ1-2; v_gene: TRBV5-1; d_gene: .; abundance: once; CDR3aa: CASSLGGTPANYGYTF; CDR3nt: TGCGCCAGCAGCTTGGGAGGGACACCTGCTAACTATGGCTACACCTTC
j_gene: TRBJ2-7; v_gene: TRBV11-2; d_gene: .; abundance: .; CDR3aa: CASSLGSYEQYF; CDR3nt: TGTGCCAGCAGCTTAGGCTCCTACGAGCAGTACTTC
j_gene: TRBJ2-7; v_gene: TRBV7-2; d_gene: TRBD2; abundance: .; CDR3aa: CASSFLAGRSYEQYF; CDR3nt: TGTGCCAGCAGCTTTCTAGCGGGGAGGTCCTACGAGCAGTACTTC
j_gene: TRBJ1-2; v_gene: TRBV7-2; d_gene: TRBD1; abundance: .; CDR3aa: CASSSNRGLENGYTF; CDR3nt: TGTGCCAGCAGCTCGAACAGGGGCCTCGAAAATGGCTACACCTTC
j_gene: TRBJ2-1; v_gene: TRBV6-5; d_gene: TRBD2; abundance: .; CDR3aa: CASRSLAVSYNEQFF; CDR3nt: TGTGCCAGCAGATCTCTAGCGGTATCCTACAATGAGCAGTTCTTC
j_gene: TRBJ2-3; v_gene: TRBV2; d_gene: TRBD2; abundance: once; CDR3aa: CASRKTSGRTDTQYF; CDR3nt: TGTGCCAGCAGGAAGACTAGCGGGCGCACAGATACGCAGTATTTT
j_gene: TRBJ2-5; v_gene: TRBV6-1; d_gene: .; abundance: .; CDR3aa: CASRDVGILGETQYF; CDR3nt: TGTGCCAGCAGGGATGTGGGGATCCTAGGGGAGACCCAGTACTTC
j_gene: TRBJ1-1; v_gene: TRBV7-2; d_gene: .; abundance: .; CDR3aa: CASSATGLMNTEAFF; CDR3nt: TGTGCCAGCAGCGCGACGGGACTTATGAACACTGAAGCTTTCTTT
j_gene: TRBJ1-2; v_gene: TRBV7-3; d_gene: .; abundance: once; CDR3aa: CASSPSPGDLYGYTF; CDR3nt: TGTGCCAGCAGTCCCAGTCCAGGGGACCTTTATGGCTACACCTTC
j_gene: TRBJ2-3; v_gene: TRBV11-1; d_gene: .; abundance: .; CDR3aa: CASSPRRGITDTQYF; CDR3nt: TGTGCCAGCAGCCCGCGGCGGGGAATCACAGATACGCAGTATTTT
j_gene: TRBJ2-1; v_gene: TRBV6-5; d_gene: .; abundance: .; CDR3aa: CASSYQRFSYNEQFF; CDR3nt: TGTGCCAGCAGTTACCAGCGGTTCTCCTACAATGAGCAGTTCTTC
j_gene: TRBJ2-7; v_gene: TRBV20-1; d_gene: .; abundance: .; CDR3aa: CSARTLYEQYF; CDR3nt: TGCAGTGCTAGAACACTCTACGAGCAGTACTTC
j_gene: TRBJ2-1; v_gene: TRBV5-1; d_gene: .; abundance: .; CDR3aa: CASSLVTSLPSYNEQFF; CDR3nt: TGCGCCAGCAGCTTGGTCACTAGCTTACCCTCCTACAATGAGCAGTTCTTC
j_gene: TRBJ1-4; v_gene: TRBV6-1; d_gene: .; abundance: few; CDR3aa: CASSNNRDLFF; CDR3nt: TGTGCCAGCAGTAACAACAGGGATCTGTTTTTT
j_gene: TRBJ2-6; v_gene: TRBV19; d_gene: TRBD1; abundance: .; CDR3aa: CASSGLGQGAYSGANVLTF; CDR3nt: TGTGCCAGTTCGGGCCTAGGACAGGGGGCCTACTCTGGGGCCAACGTCCTGACTTTC
j_gene: TRBJ2-5; v_gene: TRBV19; d_gene: TRBD1; abundance: .; CDR3aa: CASTGQGVETQYF; CDR3nt: TGTGCCAGTACGGGACAGGGTGTCGAGACCCAGTACTTC
j_gene: TRBJ2-3; v_gene: TRBV7-8; d_gene: TRBD2; abundance: .; CDR3aa: CASSLGLAGSDTQYF; CDR3nt: TGTGCCAGCAGCCTCGGACTAGCGGGGAGCGATACGCAGTATTTT
j_gene: TRBJ1-6; v_gene: TRBV10-3; d_gene: .; abundance: .; CDR3aa: CAIRPSSYNSPLHF; CDR3nt: TGTGCCATCAGGCCTAGCTCCTATAATTCACCCCTCCACTTT
j_gene: TRBJ1-6; v_gene: TRBV6-1; d_gene: .; abundance: .; CDR3aa: CASSEQRDNSPLHF; CDR3nt: TGTGCCAGCAGTGAACAAAGAGATAATTCACCCCTCCACTTT
j_gene: TRBJ2-1; v_gene: TRBV5-4; d_gene: TRBD2; abundance: .; CDR3aa: CASSPQLTSGGADEQFF; CDR3nt: TGTGCCAGCAGCCCACAGTTGACTAGCGGGGGGGCGGATGAGCAGTTCTTC
j_gene: TRBJ2-3; v_gene: TRBV6-5; d_gene: TRBD2; abundance: .; CDR3aa: CASGLAGGNTDTQYF; CDR3nt: TGTGCCAGCGGGTTAGCGGGGGGCAACACAGATACGCAGTATTTT
j_gene: TRBJ2-7; v_gene: TRBV7-9; d_gene: .; abundance: .; CDR3aa: CASSLLATASYEQYF; CDR3nt: TGTGCCAGCAGCTTATTGGCGACAGCCTCCTACGAGCAGTACTTC
j_gene: TRBJ2-7; v_gene: TRBV6-1; d_gene: .; abundance: .; CDR3aa: CASSRGRQDYEQYF; CDR3nt: TGTGCCAGCAGTCGGGGACGGCAAGACTACGAGCAGTACTTC
j_gene: TRBJ1-1; v_gene: TRBV29-1; d_gene: TRBD1; abundance: .; CDR3aa: CSAGTGDTEAFF; CDR3nt: TGCAGCGCTGGGACAGGGGATACTGAAGCTTTCTTT
j_gene: TRBJ1-5; v_gene: TRBV6-1; d_gene: .; abundance: .; CDR3aa: CASSDSRLNLGQPQHF; CDR3nt: TGTGCCAGCAGTGACAGCCGACTCAACTTAGGGCAGCCCCAGCATTTT
j_gene: TRBJ2-2; v_gene: TRBV19; d_gene: .; abundance: .; CDR3aa: CASSPPRQRSFGELFF; CDR3nt: TGTGCCAGTAGTCCCCCGAGACAGCGGTCCTTCGGGGAGCTGTTTTTT
j_gene: TRBJ2-3; v_gene: TRBV19; d_gene: TRBD2; abundance: .; CDR3aa: CASRKGLGEADTQYF; CDR3nt: TGTGCCAGTAGGAAGGGACTAGGCGAGGCAGATACGCAGTATTTT